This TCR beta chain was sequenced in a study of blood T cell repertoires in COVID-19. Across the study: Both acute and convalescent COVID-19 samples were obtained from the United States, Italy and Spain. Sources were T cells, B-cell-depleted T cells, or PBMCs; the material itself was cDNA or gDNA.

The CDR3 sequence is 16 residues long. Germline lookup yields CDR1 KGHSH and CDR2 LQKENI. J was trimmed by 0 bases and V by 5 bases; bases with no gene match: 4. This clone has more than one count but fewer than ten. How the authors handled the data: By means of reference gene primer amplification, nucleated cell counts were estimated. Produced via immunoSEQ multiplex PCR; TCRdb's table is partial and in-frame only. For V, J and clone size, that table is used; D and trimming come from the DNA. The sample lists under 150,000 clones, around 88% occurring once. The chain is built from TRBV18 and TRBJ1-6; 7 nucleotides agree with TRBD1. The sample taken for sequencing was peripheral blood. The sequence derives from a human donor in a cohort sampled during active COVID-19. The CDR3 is CASSETGSSYNSPLHF. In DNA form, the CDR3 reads TGTGCCAGCTCAGAGACAGGGAGCTCCTATAATTCACCCCTCCACTTT.